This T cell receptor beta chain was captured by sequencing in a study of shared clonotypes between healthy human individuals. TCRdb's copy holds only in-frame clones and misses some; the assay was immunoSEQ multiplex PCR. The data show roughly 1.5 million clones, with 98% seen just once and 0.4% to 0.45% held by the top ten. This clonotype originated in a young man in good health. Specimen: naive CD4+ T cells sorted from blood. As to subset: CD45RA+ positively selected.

In DNA form, the CDR3 reads TGTGCCAGCAGCCTTCTACCGAGGGGCACCGCAGATACGCAGTATTTT. It encodes CASSLLPRGTADTQYF. The chain recombines TRBV9 with TRBJ2-3; perhaps D is TRBD1 or TRBD2 (5 bases each). Germline-derived CDR1 and CDR2 are SGDLS and YYNGEE. The V end lost 4 bases, the J end lost 4 bases, and 19 bases lay between the germline ends. The CDR3 contains 16 residues.